These 3 T cell receptor beta chains were all obtained from the same sample, sequenced in a study of cytomegalovirus exposure and HLA in healthy donors. The PCR made use of 60 Vbeta and 13 Jbeta primers. The data were produced by immunoSEQ multiplex PCR, yet TCRdb's version contains in-frame clones alone and is incomplete. The sample shows some 150,000 clones, less than 80% of them seen only once. Sequences were obtained from PBMCs. The source of these receptors is a female donor in good health and CMV-seropositive.

The genes are TRBV7-9 and TRBJ2-3, with 8 bases matching TRBD1. V lost 11 bases to trimming and J lost 5 bases; unmatched junction nucleotides: 9. This CDR3 has 13 amino acids. Germline CDR1 reads SEHNR; CDR2 reads FQNEAQ (reference sequence). CDR3 coding DNA: TGTGCCGGCGGACAGGGTCGCGGAGATACGCAGTATTTT. This codes for CAGGQGRGDTQYF. The whole variable domain, remainder taken from reference TRBV7-9 and TRBJ2-3, is DTGVSQNPRHKITKRGQNVTFRCDPISEHNRLYWYRQTLGQGPEFLTYFQNEAQLEKSRLLSDRFSAERPKGSFSTLEIQRTEQGDSAMYLCAGGQGRGDTQYFGPGTRLTVL.

V is TRBV15 and J is TRBJ2-3, with D possibly matching TRBD2 (5 bases). This CDR3 has 15 amino acids. Trimming shortened V by 2 bases and J by 1 base, and 10 bases separated the two germline ends. In germline, CDR1 is LNHNV, CDR2 YYDKDF (reference sequence). Here the CDR3 reads CATSRPGSGTDTQYF. The CDR3, as DNA: TGTGCCACCAGCAGACCGGGGAGCGGCACAGATACGCAGTATTTT.

In this sample, this clone turned up a few times. The V and J genes are TRBV10-2 and TRBJ2-7, with 14 nucleotides matching TRBD2. The CDR3 spans 14 residues. Germline CDR1 is WSHSY and CDR2 is SAAADI. V lost 6 bases to trimming and J lost 4 bases; unmatched junction nucleotides: 2. The DNA of the CDR3 is TGCGCCAGCAGCGGGACTAGCGGGGGTTACGAGCAGTACTTC. Translating gives CASSGTSGGYEQYF.